The clone carrying this T cell receptor (beta chain) showed up just once. Profiled with immunoSEQ multiplex PCR; TCRdb holds only in-frame clones, not every one. Here the sample spans hundreds of thousands of clones, approximately 86% being singletons. Participant-given clinical history determined each cohort assignment. The sample comes from a study of blood T cell repertoires in COVID-19. For the study at large: T cells, B-cell-depleted T cells, or PBMCs supplied cDNA or gDNA.

Germline CDR1 reads SGHRS; CDR2 reads YFSETQ. This CDR3 comprises 13 residues. The V segment lost 1 base and the J segment 5 bases; nucleotides outside the gene matches: 2. V usage is TRBV5-1 and J usage is TRBJ2-5; TRBD1 agrees at 7 bases. This sequence originates from a woman in her forties or fifties with acute COVID-19. Input material: PBMCs or T cells enriched from blood (not recorded which). The CDR3: CASSLTGVETQYF. CDR3 nucleotide sequence: TGCGCCAGCAGCTTGACAGGGGTTGAGACCCAGTACTTC.